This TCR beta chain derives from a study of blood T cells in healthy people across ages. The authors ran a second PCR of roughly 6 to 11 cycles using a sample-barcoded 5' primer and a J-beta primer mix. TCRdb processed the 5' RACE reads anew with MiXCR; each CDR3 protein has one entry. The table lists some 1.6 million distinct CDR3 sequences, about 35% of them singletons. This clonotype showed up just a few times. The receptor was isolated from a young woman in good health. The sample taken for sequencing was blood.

DNA of the CDR3: TGTGCCAGCGGTACAGCGTTCGTAGGCTACACCTTC. This sequence encodes CASGTAFVGYTF. The chain employs TRBV6-1 and TRBJ1-2; D is uncertain. The V gene lost 8 bases and the J gene lost 8 bases, with 15 bases spanning the gap. Germline CDR1 reads MNHNS; CDR2 reads SASEGT. The CDR3 consists of 12 residues.